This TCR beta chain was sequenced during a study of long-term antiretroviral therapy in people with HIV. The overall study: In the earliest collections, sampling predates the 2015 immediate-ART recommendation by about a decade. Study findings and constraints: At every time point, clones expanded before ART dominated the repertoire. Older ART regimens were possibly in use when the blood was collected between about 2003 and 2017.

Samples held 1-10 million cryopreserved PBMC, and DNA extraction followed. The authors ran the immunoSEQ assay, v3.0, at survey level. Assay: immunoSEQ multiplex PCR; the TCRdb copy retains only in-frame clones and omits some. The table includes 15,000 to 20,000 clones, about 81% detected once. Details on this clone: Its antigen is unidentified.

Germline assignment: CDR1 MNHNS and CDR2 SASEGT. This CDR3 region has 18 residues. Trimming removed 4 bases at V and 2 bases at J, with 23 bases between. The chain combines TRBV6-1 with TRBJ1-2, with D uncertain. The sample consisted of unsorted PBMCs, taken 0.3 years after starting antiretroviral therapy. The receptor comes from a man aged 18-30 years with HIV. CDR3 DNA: TGTGCCAGCAGTGCCGGGAAGGCCGGGGATCGGTACAACTATGGCTACACCTTC. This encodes CASSAGKAGDRYNYGYTF.